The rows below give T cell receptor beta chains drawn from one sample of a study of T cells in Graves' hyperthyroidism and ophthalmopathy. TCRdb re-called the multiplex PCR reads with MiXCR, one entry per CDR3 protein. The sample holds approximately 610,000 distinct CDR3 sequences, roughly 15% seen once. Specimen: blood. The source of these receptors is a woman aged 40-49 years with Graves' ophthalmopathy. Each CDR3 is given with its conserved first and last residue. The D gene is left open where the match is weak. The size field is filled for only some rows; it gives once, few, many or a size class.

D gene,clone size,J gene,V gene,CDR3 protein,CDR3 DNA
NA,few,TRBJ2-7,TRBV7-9,CASSFPGPHYEQYF,TGTGCCAGCAGCTTCCCGGGTCCTCACTACGAGCAGTACTTC
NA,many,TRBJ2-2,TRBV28,CASSFGGGTNTGELFF,TGTGCCAGCAGTTTTGGGGGCGGGACCAACACCGGGGAGCTGTTTTTT
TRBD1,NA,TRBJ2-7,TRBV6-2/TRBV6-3,CASNRDRAWEQYF,TGTGCCAGCAACCGGGACAGGGCATGGGAGCAGTACTTC
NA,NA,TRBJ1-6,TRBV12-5,CASGLVRGSSYSSPLHF,TGTGCTAGTGGTTTGGTACGGGGGAGCTCCTATAGTTCACCCCTCCACTTT
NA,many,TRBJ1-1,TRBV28,CASRGSTGNTEAFF,TGTGCCAGCAGAGGATCGACAGGGAACACTGAAGCTTTCTTT
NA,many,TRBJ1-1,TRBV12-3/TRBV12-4,CASSLKQNTEAFF,TGTGCCAGCAGTTTAAAGCAGAACACTGAAGCTTTCTTT
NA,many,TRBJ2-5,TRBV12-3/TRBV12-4,CASTLAGQETQYF,TGTGCCAGCACCTTGGCAGGGCAAGAGACCCAGTACTTC
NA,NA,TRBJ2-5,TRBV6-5,CASSSRTVIQETQYF,TGTGCCAGCAGTTCCCGAACGGTCATCCAAGAGACCCAGTACTTC
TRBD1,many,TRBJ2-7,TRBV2,CASSSPWTGVEYEQYF,TGTGCCAGCAGTTCCCCTTGGACAGGGGTAGAATACGAGCAGTACTTC
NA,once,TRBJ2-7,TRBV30,CAWSVPPPGNEQYF,TGTGCCTGGAGTGTTCCCCCCCCAGGGAACGAGCAGTACTTC
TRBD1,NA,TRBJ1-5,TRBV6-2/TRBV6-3,CASRFGTGVVLNQPQHF,TGTGCCAGCAGATTTGGGACAGGGGTTGTTCTGAATCAGCCCCAGCATTTT
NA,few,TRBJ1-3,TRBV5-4,CASSLGHPSSGNTIYF,TGTGCCAGCAGCCTGGGACACCCGAGCTCTGGAAACACCATATATTTT
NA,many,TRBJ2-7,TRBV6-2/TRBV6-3,CASGAVWGSYEQYF,TGTGCCAGCGGGGCTGTGTGGGGCTCCTACGAGCAGTACTTC
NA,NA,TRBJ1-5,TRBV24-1,CATSPYRQEVRRSNQPQHF,TGTGCCACGAGCCCATACCGACAGGAGGTGAGGCGGAGCAATCAGCCCCAGCATTTT
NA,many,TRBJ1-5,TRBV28,CASSSTRSNQPQHF,TGTGCCAGCAGTTCCACCCGTTCGAATCAGCCCCAGCATTTT
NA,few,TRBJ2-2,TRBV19,CASKLTGYTGELFF,TGTGCCAGTAAGCTAACAGGGTACACCGGGGAGCTGTTTTTT
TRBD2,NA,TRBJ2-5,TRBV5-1,CASSLSGRVQETQYF,TGCGCCAGCAGCTTAAGCGGGAGGGTACAAGAGACCCAGTACTTC
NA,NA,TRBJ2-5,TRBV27,CASARDLVGETQYF,TGTGCCAGCGCCCGGGATTTGGTCGGGGAGACCCAGTACTTC
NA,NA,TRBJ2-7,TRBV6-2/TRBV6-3,CASINDGAQQYF,TGTGCCAGCATCAACGACGGTGCTCAGCAGTACTTC
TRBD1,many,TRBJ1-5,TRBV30,CAWSRQGALWQPQHF,TGTGCCTGGAGTCGACAGGGGGCTTTGTGGCAGCCCCAGCATTTT
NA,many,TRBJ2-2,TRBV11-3,CASSLLTTGELFF,TGTGCCAGCAGCTTACTAACCACCGGGGAGCTGTTTTTT
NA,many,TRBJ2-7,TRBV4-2,CASSQETGPTYEQYF,TGTGCCAGCAGCCAAGAAACGGGGCCAACCTACGAGCAGTACTTC
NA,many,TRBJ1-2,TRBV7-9,CASSPGRGAGYTF,TGTGCCAGCAGCCCCGGGAGAGGAGCCGGCTACACCTTC
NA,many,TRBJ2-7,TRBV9,CASSVGASPTYEQYF,TGTGCCAGCAGCGTAGGGGCTAGCCCTACCTACGAGCAGTACTTC
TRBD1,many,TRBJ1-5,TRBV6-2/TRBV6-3,CASGTGGEQPQHF,TGTGCCAGCGGGACAGGGGGCGAGCAGCCCCAGCATTTT
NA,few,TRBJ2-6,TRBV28,CASSLGLAGANVLTF,TGTGCCAGCAGTCTCGGATTGGCTGGGGCCAACGTCCTGACTTTC
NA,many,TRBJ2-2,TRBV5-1,CASRTGTGELFF,TGCGCCAGCAGGACGGGCACCGGGGAGCTGTTTTTT
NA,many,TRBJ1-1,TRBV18,CASSPWLNTEAFF,TGTGCCAGCTCACCGTGGCTGAACACTGAAGCTTTCTTT
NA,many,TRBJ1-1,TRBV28,CASITQGLVFDTEAFF,TGTGCCAGCATTACACAGGGTCTGGTTTTCGACACTGAAGCTTTCTTT